The clone carrying this T cell receptor beta chain was counted a few times. Antigen: not known. TCRdb recomputed calls from the RT-PCR reads with MiXCR, one row per CDR3 protein. The sample holds under 500,000 distinct CDR3 sequences, roughly 11% seen once. The entry originates in a study of response to subunit inactivated influenza vaccine. The V gene end was trimmed by 4 bases and the J gene end by 6 bases; junction bases not matched to a gene: 11. Germline lookup yields CDR1 SGHKS and CDR2 YYEKEE (reference sequence). The CDR3 sequence is 16 residues long. Findings and limits, study-wide: Authors suggested each seasonal influenza vaccination recruits few new T cells.

The source of this sequence is a man aged 50-59 years who received an inactivated influenza vaccine. The material was PBMCs from blood, obtained 40 to 50 days after vaccination. The J gene is TRBJ2-1, the V gene TRBV5-5, with 9 positions matching TRBD2. CDR3 DNA: TGTGCCAGCAGCGCAGTTCGCGGGGGGGCCTTCAATGAGCAGTTCTTC. Translation: CASSAVRGGAFNEQFF.